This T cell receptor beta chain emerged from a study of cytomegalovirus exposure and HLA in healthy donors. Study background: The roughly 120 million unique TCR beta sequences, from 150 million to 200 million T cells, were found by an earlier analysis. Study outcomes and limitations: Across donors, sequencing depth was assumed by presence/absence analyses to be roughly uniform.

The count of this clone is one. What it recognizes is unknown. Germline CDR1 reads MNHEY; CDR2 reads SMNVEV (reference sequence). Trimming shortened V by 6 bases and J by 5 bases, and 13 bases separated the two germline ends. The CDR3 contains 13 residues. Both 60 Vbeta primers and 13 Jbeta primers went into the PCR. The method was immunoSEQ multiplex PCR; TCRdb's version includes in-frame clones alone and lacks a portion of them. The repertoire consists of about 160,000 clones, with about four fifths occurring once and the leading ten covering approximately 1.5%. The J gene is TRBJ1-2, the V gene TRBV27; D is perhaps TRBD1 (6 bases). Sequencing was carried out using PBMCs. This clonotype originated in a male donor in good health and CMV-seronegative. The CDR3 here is CASSLTGPYGYTF. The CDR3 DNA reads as TGTGCCAGCAGCTTAACAGGGCCGTATGGCTACACCTTC.